The entry that follows covers one T cell receptor beta chain sequence. Its specificity is not known. Original data processing: Filtering of immunoSEQ junctional sequences could not match full-length read filtering. Generated by immunoSEQ multiplex PCR, the TCRdb table keeps only in-frame clones and is missing some. V, J and clone size derive from that table, while D and trimming were established from the DNA sequence. The table includes approximately 2.3 million clones, approximately 93% detected once. This entry belongs to a study of shared clonotypes between healthy human individuals. Study-wide background: Researchers assigned three CD4 naive, three CD4 memory, two CD8 naive and one CD8 memory plate to each donor. General observations from the study: With few donors, the genetic and exposure-history diversity represented was limited. As a rule, naive subsets had a larger estimated richness than memory subsets.

The germline V gene encodes CDR1 SGHNT and CDR2 YYREEE (reference sequence). CDR3 length equals 14 residues. Deletions cut 5 bases from V and 0 bases from J, with 10 bases between. This receptor was identified in a young man in good health. Some clones in this sample may be carry-over from other donors' samples. The rearrangement uses TRBV5-4 and TRBJ2-3, with D perhaps matching TRBD2 (6 bases). Sequenced input: naive CD4+ T cells from PBMCs. Subset indicated: CD45RA+ positively selected. CDR3 region: CASRGAGSTDTQYF. The CDR3 nucleotides read TGTGCCAGCAGGGGAGCGGGTAGCACAGATACGCAGTATTTT.